This passage covers 5 T cell receptor beta chains from one sample sequenced in a study of T cell repertoires in cytomegalovirus infection. TCRdb processed the reads anew with MiXCR; each CDR3 protein has one entry. The repertoire includes approximately 630,000 distinct CDR3 sequences, approximately 24% of them detected once, and 7.5% to 9% sits in the top ten. Sequences were obtained from CD8+ T cells from PBMCs. The origin of the receptors is a human donor in good health (CMV status not recorded). Some clones in this sample may be carry-over from other donors' samples.

In this sample, this clonotype turned up a few times. The chain links TRBV14 to TRBJ1-1; D unclear. CDR1 is SGHDN, CDR2 FVKESK, per germline. V gave up 0 bases and J gave up 4 bases, with 9 bases separating them. The CDR3 spans 14 residues. The CDR3 sequence is CASSQELVGTEAFF. CDR3 in DNA: TGTGCCAGCAGCCAAGAATTGGTAGGCACTGAAGCTTTCTTT. The entire variable domain, with the rest obtained from reference TRBV14 and TRBJ1-1, is as follows: EAGVTQFPSHSVIEKGQTVTLRCDPISGHDNLYWYRRVMGKEIKFLLHFVKESKQDESGMPNNRFLAERTGGTYSTLKVQPAELEDSGVYFCASSQELVGTEAFFGQGTRLTVV.

This clonotype was found many times. The chain uses TRBV7-8 and TRBJ1-1; 9 bases are shared with TRBD1. The V gene's germline CDR1 is SGHVS and CDR2 FQNEAQ. The CDR3 spans 14 residues. Trimming took 5 bases from V and 7 from J; bases not matched to a gene: 8. The CDR3 coding sequence is TGTGCCAGCAGCCCTACCCGACAGGGGGGTGAAGCTTTCTTT. Encoded protein: CASSPTRQGGEAFF.

J is TRBJ2-5 and V is TRBV29-1; 9 nucleotides align to TRBD2. In germline, CDR1 is SQVTM, CDR2 ANQGSEA. Trimming took 1 base from V and 3 from J; bases not matched to a gene: 0. The CDR3 is made up of 13 amino acids. DNA for the CDR3: TGCAGCGTTGAAGGACTAGCGGAAGAGACCCAGTACTTC. This codes for CSVEGLAEETQYF.

The chain carries TRBV2 and TRBJ2-1; TRBD1 is a possible D gene (5 bases). V lost 3 bases, J lost 3 bases, and 15 bases lay in between. This CDR3 has 16 amino acids. Looked up from germline, CDR1 is SNHLY and CDR2 is FYNNEI. In nucleotides, the CDR3 is TGTGCCAGCAGTGAGCTGAAGGGGTATATCTACAATGAGCAGTTCTTC. It translates to CASSELKGYIYNEQFF.

This clonotype was seen more than once but under ten times. The CDR3 sequence: CSASRLEDYNEQFF. CDR3 nucleotide sequence: TGCAGTGCTTCCCGACTAGAAGACTACAATGAGCAGTTCTTC. The gene calls are TRBV20-1 and TRBJ2-1; tentatively, D is TRBD2 (6 bases). Germline V gene data show CDR1 as DFQATT and CDR2 as SNEGSKA (reference sequence). V was clipped by 5 bases and J by 3 bases, with 14 bases between them. The CDR3 loop spans 14 amino acids.